A single sample gave rise to the 22 T cell receptor beta chains below, sequenced in a study of blood T cell repertoires in COVID-19. The data were produced by immunoSEQ multiplex PCR, yet TCRdb's version contains in-frame clones alone and is incomplete. The table has a few hundred thousand clones, 70% to 90% seen once. The sequencing input was peripheral blood. The origin of the receptors is a woman between 40 and 50 years old with acute or convalescent COVID-19.

The J gene is TRBJ1-2, the V gene TRBV7-6; no clear D gene. CDR3 size: 11 residues. V lost 3 bases to trimming and J lost 5 bases, with 4 bases between them. The germline V gene has CDR1 SGHVS and CDR2 FNYEAQ. The CDR3 protein is CASSFGYGYTF. The CDR3 DNA follows: TGTGCCAGCAGCTTCGGGTATGGCTACACCTTC.

This chain uses TRBV9 with TRBJ2-2; maybe TRBD1 (6 bases). Trimming pared 0 bases from V and 4 bases from J, leaving 10 bases between. The CDR3 extends over 15 amino acids. Germline values: CDR1 SGDLS, CDR2 YYNGEE. The CDR3 bases are TGTGCCAGCAGCGTAGAACAGGGATTCACCGGGGAGCTGTTTTTT. Translated: CASSVEQGFTGELFF.

V is TRBV7-2 and J is TRBJ2-3, with D possibly being TRBD2 (6 bases). The V gene lost 4 bases and the J gene lost 4 bases, with 9 bases spanning the gap. The CDR3 is 13 amino acids. From germline, CDR1 is SGHTA and CDR2 FQGNSA. The CDR3, as DNA: TGTGCCAGCAGCTGGGCTAGCGCAGATACGCAGTATTTT. Translated: CASSWASADTQYF. The full variable domain, in which reference TRBV7-2 and TRBJ2-3 provide the parts outside the CDR3, is GAGVSQSPSNKVTEKGKDVELRCDPISGHTALYWYRQSLGQGLEFLIYFQGNSAPDKSGLPSDRFSAERTGGSVSTLTIQRTQQEDSAVYLCASSWASADTQYFGPGTRLTVL.

V gene TRBV10-2 combines with J gene TRBJ1-1; TRBD1 matches 10 bases. Germline assignment: CDR1 WSHSY and CDR2 SAAADI. The CDR3 is made up of 16 amino acids. V was clipped by 7 bases and J by 7 bases; unmatched bases: 15. The CDR3 coding sequence is TGCGCCAGCATGGGAGCGGGACAGGGGAGAATCGGTGAAGCTTTCTTT. Amino acids: CASMGAGQGRIGEAFF.

J is TRBJ1-5 and V is TRBV5-6; D is unresolved. From germline, CDR1 is SGHDT and CDR2 YYEEEE. The CDR3 is 15 amino acids. Deletions cut 0 bases from V and 0 bases from J, with 7 bases between. The DNA for the CDR3 is TGTGCCAGCAGCTTGGGGCAGGTTAGCAATCAGCCCCAGCATTTT. Translation gives CASSLGQVSNQPQHF. Based on the CDR3 plus reference TRBV5-6 and TRBJ1-5, the full variable domain is DAGVTQSPTHLIKTRGQQVTLRCSPKSGHDTVSWYQQALGQGPQFIFQYYEEEERQRGNFPDRFSGHQFPNYSSELNVNALLLGDSALYLCASSLGQVSNQPQHFGDGTRLSIL.

The chain uses TRBV10-3 and TRBJ1-5; D gene ambiguous. The ends were cut back, 4 bases at V and 7 bases at J, with 8 bases in the middle. Germline values: CDR1 ENHRY, CDR2 SYGVKD. The CDR3 covers 12 residues. The CDR3, as DNA: TGTGCCATCAGTGGAGAGGGACAGCCCCAGCATTTT. This gives the protein CAISGEGQPQHF.

The chain joins TRBV5-1 to TRBJ1-4; 8 nucleotides agree with TRBD1. Germline values: CDR1 SGHRS, CDR2 YFSETQ. This CDR3 comprises 15 residues. The J segment lost 4 bases and the V segment lost 4 bases, leaving 6 bases of the junction unmatched. CDR3 nucleotides: TGCGCCAGCAGCGCCGCGACAGGGGTTAATGAAAAACTGTTTTTT. Translation: CASSAATGVNEKLFF. Full variable domain (outside the CDR3, taken from reference TRBV5-1 and TRBJ1-4): KAGVTQTPRYLIKTRGQQVTLSCSPISGHRSVSWYQQTPGQGLQFLFEYFSETQRNKGNFPGRFSGRQFSNSRSEMNVSTLELGDSALYLCASSAATGVNEKLFFGSGTQLSVL.

Points on this clone: Other DNA sequences within the sample encode an identical CDR3. The chain has TRBV30 and TRBJ1-2; a weak D match, TRBD1 (6 bases). Per germline, CDR1 GTSNPN and CDR2 SVGIG (reference sequence). The V gene lost 0 bases and the J gene lost 5 bases, with 7 bases spanning the gap. CDR3 length: 12 amino acids. The CDR3: CAWSVTGYGYTF. Written as DNA, the CDR3 is TGTGCCTGGAGTGTCACAGGGTATGGCTACACCTTC.

V gene TRBV4-1 combines with J gene TRBJ2-3, with D uncertain. CDR3 length: 14 amino acids. CDR1 is MGHRA and CDR2 is YSYEKL in the germline V gene. V lost 3 bases to trimming and J lost 4 bases, with 11 bases between them. CDR3 residues: CASSQSGLSDTQYF. The CDR3 DNA is TGCGCCAGCAGCCAGTCTGGCTTGTCAGATACGCAGTATTTT.

This clone has a single count. Other DNA sequences in this sample translate to the same CDR3. The CDR3: CASSLGGSPLHF. As DNA, the CDR3 is TGTGCCAGCAGTTTAGGAGGCTCACCCCTCCACTTT. The chain joins TRBV12-3 or TRBV12-4 to TRBJ1-6; no clear D gene. CDR3 size: 12 residues. V was trimmed by 1 base and J by 10 bases, leaving 5 bases between them.

The V call is TRBV5-8, the J call TRBJ1-5, with D possibly matching TRBD1 (6 bases). V dropped 4 bases and J dropped 6 bases, with 20 bases sitting between them. This CDR3 has 16 residues. Germline lookup yields CDR1 SGHTS and CDR2 YDEGEE. CDR3 residues: CASSLPSTGPGQPQHF. The CDR3 region has the DNA TGTGCCAGCAGCCTACCTTCGACAGGTCCGGGTCAGCCCCAGCATTTT. Full variable domain (rest looked up from reference TRBV5-8 and TRBJ1-5): EAGVTQSPTHLIKTRGQQATLRCSPISGHTSVYWYQQALGLGLQFLLWYDEGEERNRGNFPPRFSGRQFPNYSSELNVNALELEDSALYLCASSLPSTGPGQPQHFGDGTRLSIL.

Only one count was recorded for this clone. V usage is TRBV25-1 and J usage is TRBJ2-3, with 7 bases identical to TRBD2. The junction had 16 bases not matched to a gene; V was cut back by 10 bases and J by 0 bases. Germline V gives CDR1 MGHDK, CDR2 SYGVNS. The CDR3 runs 17 residues. The CDR3 reads CANLLGRDPNSTDTQYF. In DNA, the CDR3 is TGTGCCAACCTCCTAGGGAGGGATCCTAATAGCACAGATACGCAGTATTTT.

This clone was counted a few times. The chain links TRBV19 to TRBJ1-5; 8 positions match TRBD1. Germline-derived CDR1 and CDR2 are LNHDA and SQIVND (reference sequence). V dropped 1 base and J dropped 2; count of bases not matched to a gene: 4. The CDR3 totals 16 residues. The CDR3, as DNA: TGTGCCAGTAGTATAGGCGACAGGGGAGGCAATCAGCCCCAGCATTTT. It specifies CASSIGDRGGNQPQHF.

The CDR3: CASSQGDRQGAKNIQYF. The CDR3 DNA is TGTGCCAGCAGCCAAGGAGATAGACAGGGGGCCAAAAACATTCAGTACTTC. The chain uses TRBV14 and TRBJ2-4, with TRBD1 identical over 8 bases. This CDR3 contains 17 residues. The V gene's germline CDR1 is SGHDN and CDR2 FVKESK. The trim removed 1 base at V and 1 base at J, leaving 6 bases unmatched.

This clone has a single count. The gene calls are TRBV4-1 and TRBJ2-3, with 11 bases identical to TRBD2. Unmatched junction bases numbered 9, after V lost 4 bases and J lost 6 bases. Per the germline V gene, CDR1 is MGHRA and CDR2 is YSYEKL. The CDR3 sequence is 16 residues long. The CDR3 coding sequence is TGCGCCAGCAGCCGTTTTCTAGCGGGGGGAGGGGATACGCAGTATTTT. This encodes CASSRFLAGGGDTQYF.

The genes are TRBV11-2 and TRBJ1-2; 7 bases fit TRBD1. Germline V lookup: CDR1 SGHAT, CDR2 FQNNGV. With 8 bases clipped from V and 4 bases from J, the junction kept 7 bases outside the gene matches. The CDR3 is 13 residues long. The CDR3 DNA follows: TGTGCCAGCGGACGCAGGGGGTTCTATGGCTACACCTTC. Translated, it gives CASGRRGFYGYTF.

V and J are TRBV9 and TRBJ1-2; D ambiguous. CDR1 SGDLS and CDR2 YYNGEE come from the germline V gene. This CDR3 comprises 13 residues. Trimming took off 0 bases at V and 5 bases at J, with 8 bases between the two ends. The CDR3, as DNA: TGTGCCAGCAGCGTAGACGGGAGTTATGGCTACACCTTC. Its protein is CASSVDGSYGYTF.

V gene TRBV4-1 combines with J gene TRBJ2-3; 11 bases fit TRBD2. V gave up 0 bases and J gave up 2 bases; unmatched junction bases: 10. The germline CDR1 and CDR2 sequences are MGHRA and YSYEKL. CDR3 length equals 19 residues. For the CDR3, the DNA is TGCGCCAGCAGCCAAGAGTTAGCTAGCGGGGGGACGTCCACAGATACGCAGTATTTT. Its protein is CASSQELASGGTSTDTQYF.

V gene TRBV18 combines with J gene TRBJ1-5; possibly TRBD1 for D (5 bases). Germline CDR1 and CDR2: KGHSH and LQKENI. V was clipped by 5 bases and J by 9 bases, with 14 bases between them. The CDR3 loop spans 13 amino acids. CDR3 DNA sequence: TGTGCCAGCTCATCTTCGGGGACTTCGCCCCAGCATTTT. It specifies CASSSSGTSPQHF.

The rearrangement links TRBV5-1 to TRBJ2-7; 8 nucleotides match TRBD1. V lost 0 bases and J lost 4; bases outside the gene matches: 3. CDR1 is SGHRS and CDR2 is YFSETQ in the germline V gene. CDR3 size: 14 residues. DNA for the CDR3: TGCGCCAGCAGCTTGGGGACAGGGATGTACGAGCAGTACGTC. Protein product: CASSLGTGMYEQYV.

The V and J genes are TRBV30 and TRBJ1-2, with TRBD1 as a possible D gene (6 bases). Trimming took 0 bases from V and 2 from J, leaving 16 bases between them. The CDR3 totals 16 residues. Germline assignment: CDR1 GTSNPN and CDR2 SVGIG (reference sequence). Written as DNA, the CDR3 is TGTGCCTGGAGTGTGAAGATATTAACAGGGAACTATGGCTACACCTTC. It codes for CAWSVKILTGNYGYTF.

The V call is TRBV12-3 or TRBV12-4, the J call TRBJ1-2, with D perhaps matching TRBD1 (6 bases). This CDR3 is 13 amino acids long. V shed 3 bases and J shed 10 bases, with 15 bases lying between them. CDR3 amino acids: CASSFSGGLDYTF. CDR3 bases: TGTGCCAGCAGTTTTTCGGGGGGCCTGGACTACACCTTC.